The sequence of this T cell receptor beta chain was determined in a study of OX40 agonist ivuxolimab in advanced cancers. Study information: Treatment of patients was with ivuxolimab, an agonistic anti-OX40 (CD134) antibody. Males comprised about 78% of the group, whose mean age was around 62 years (range 23 to 79).

Trimming cost V 0 bases and J 5 bases, with 14 bases left between them. Germline loops: CDR1 SGHRS, CDR2 YFSETQ. This CDR3 is built from 15 residues. Produced via immunoSEQ multiplex PCR; TCRdb's table is partial and in-frame only. Of 45,000 to 55,000 clones listed, approximately 91% are singletons. Study-wide findings and caveats: Relative to CD4+ cells, CD8+ T cells on average had more expanded clones.

As regards this clone: No antigen is known for it.

J is TRBJ2-5 and V is TRBV5-1; possible D gene TRBD2, 5 bases. This TCR was sampled from an adult with an advanced solid tumor such as melanoma, head and neck, liver or kidney cancer. The sequencing used CD4+ or CD8+ T cells sorted from blood, collected in a trial of the OX40 agonist ivuxolimab. In DNA, the CDR3 is TGCGCCAGCAGCTTGGCCTTGGTCCGAGGGGAGACCCAGTACTTC. This encodes CASSLALVRGETQYF.